What follows are 17 T cell receptor beta chains derived from one specimen sequenced in a study of blood T cells in healthy people across ages. Primed by a sample-barcoded 5' primer and a J-beta primer mix, a second PCR proceeded for 7 to 11 cycles. TCRdb itself ran the 5' RACE reads through MiXCR, one entry per CDR3 protein. The sample records roughly 1,700,000 distinct CDR3 sequences, about 30% being singletons. What was sequenced was blood. The receptors were gathered from a young woman in good health.

Only a few counts were recorded for this clonotype. The genes are TRBV20-1 and TRBJ2-7, with TRBD2 matching 11 bases. The CDR3 is made up of 18 amino acids. CDR1 is DFQATT, CDR2 SNEGSKA, per germline (reference sequence). J gave up 1 base and V 5 bases, and 16 bases lay outside the gene matches. DNA of the CDR3: TGCAGTGCTGGGGCCGGGACTAGCGGAACCCGAATTTCCTACGAGCAGTACTTC. Amino acids: CSAGAGTSGTRISYEQYF.

Regarding this clonotype: This may be a read error: a much more frequent sequence differs by one nucleotide. V and J are TRBV7-2 and TRBJ2-1, with 7 bases lining up with TRBD2. Germline V CDR1 and CDR2: SGHTA, FQGNSA. J was trimmed by 12 bases and V by 5 bases; bases with no gene match: 16. The CDR3 consists of 15 residues. The CDR3 region is CASSRSGNPVSGQFF. CDR3 coding DNA: TGTGCCAGCAGCAGGAGCGGGAACCCCGTAAGTGGGCAGTTCTTC.

The table lists this clonotype with many counts. The J gene is TRBJ1-4, the V gene TRBV29-1; TRBD1 aligns across 8 bases. Germline CDR1 reads SQVTM; CDR2 reads ANQGSEA. The junction had 4 bases not matched to a gene; V was cut back by 0 bases and J by 7 bases. This CDR3 has 14 residues. The CDR3 is CSVEDDRGGEKLFF. CDR3 in DNA: TGCAGCGTTGAAGATGACAGGGGAGGTGAAAAACTGTTTTTT.

The chain carries TRBV10-2 and TRBJ1-1; the D gene is possibly TRBD1 (5 bases). Germline CDR1 reads WSHSY; CDR2 reads SAAADI. The length of the CDR3 is 10 residues. Deletions cut 8 bases from V and 4 bases from J, with 5 bases between. Here the CDR3 DNA reads TGCGCCAGCCAGGGCACTGAAGCTTTCTTT. This sequence encodes CASQGTEAFF.

The chain carries TRBV24-1 and TRBJ2-1, with TRBD2 matching 13 bases. Germline CDR1 KGHDR, CDR2 SFDVKD. The CDR3 loop spans 13 amino acids. Trimming cost V 10 bases and J 7 bases; bases outside gene matches: 3. The CDR3 is CATQTSGGNEQFF. The CDR3 DNA is TGTGCCACTCAGACTAGCGGGGGGAATGAGCAGTTCTTC.

This chain links TRBV3-1 with TRBJ1-1; 7 bases are a match to TRBD1. The germline V gene encodes CDR1 LGHDT and CDR2 YNNKEL (reference sequence). V gave up 0 bases and J gave up 12 bases; unmatched junction bases: 10. The CDR3 sequence is 14 residues long. DNA of the CDR3: TGTGCCAGCAGCCAAGAAGGCAGGGGGGTTCGAACTTTCTTT. Translated, it gives CASSQEGRGVRTFF.

This clonotype was seen more than once but under ten times. The chain is built from TRBV4-1 and TRBJ1-6; maybe TRBD1 (5 bases). The CDR3 loop spans 15 amino acids. Between the trimmed V and J ends, which lost 5 bases and 9 bases, there was a span of 17 bases. From germline, CDR1 is MGHRA and CDR2 YSYEKL. The CDR3 spells CASSSYGGVGSPLHF. CDR3 DNA sequence: TGCGCCAGCAGCTCCTACGGGGGGGTCGGTTCACCCCTCCACTTT.

This clonotype was detected only a few times. This chain uses TRBV28 with TRBJ2-5, with D perhaps matching TRBD2 (5 bases). Germline loops: CDR1 MDHEN, CDR2 SYDVKM. This CDR3 comprises 14 residues. Trimming stripped 4 bases from V and 4 bases from J, with 13 bases between. The DNA for the CDR3 is TGTGCCAGCAGTTCCCATTTGGGGAGAGAGACCCAGTACTTC. Its protein product is CASSSHLGRETQYF.

The V call is TRBV20-1, the J call TRBJ2-1; a weak D match, TRBD2 (5 bases). The J call could be wrong; TRBJ2-7 is a better fit for the DNA end. The CDR3 totals 14 residues. CDR1 and CDR2 (germline): DFQATT, SNEGSKA (reference sequence). The CDR3 DNA reads TGCAGTGCTAGAGATCGGCCGGGAAGGGATGAGCAGTACTTC. Amino acids: CSARDRPGRDEQYF.

This clonotype has ten or more counts. J is TRBJ2-1 and V is TRBV5-1, with TRBD1 as a possible D gene (5 bases). Trimming stripped 1 base from V and 8 bases from J, with 13 bases between. CDR3 length equals 14 residues. Germline V CDR1 and CDR2: SGHRS, YFSETQ. CDR3 in amino acids: CASSLTTGFHEQFF. For the CDR3, the DNA is TGCGCCAGCAGCTTGACAACAGGTTTCCATGAGCAGTTCTTC. Drawing the rest from reference TRBV5-1 and TRBJ2-1, the complete variable domain is KAGVTQTPRYLIKTRGQQVTLSCSPISGHRSVSWYQQTPGQGLQFLFEYFSETQRNKGNFPGRFSGRQFSNSRSEMNVSTLELGDSALYLCASSLTTGFHEQFFGPGTRLTVL.

This chain uses TRBV6-2 or TRBV6-3 with TRBJ2-1; TRBD2 aligns across 12 bases. V shed 6 bases and J 3 bases; nucleotides not matched to a gene: 6. The germline gives CDR1 MNHEY, CDR2 SVGEGT. The CDR3 length is 16 residues. In nucleotides, the CDR3 is TGTGCCAGCAGAGGAGGGGGACTAGCGGGCTACAATGAGCAGTTCTTC. Its protein is CASRGGGLAGYNEQFF.

In its sample, this clonotype was seen many times. The gene calls are TRBV20-1 and TRBJ2-3; TRBD2 agrees at 7 bases. The CDR3 runs to 15 residues. CDR1 is DFQATT, CDR2 SNEGSKA, per germline (reference sequence). Trimming took 1 base from V and 2 from J; bases not matched to a gene: 6. In DNA form, the CDR3 reads TGCAGTGCTAGAGCTAGCGGTTTAACCACAGATACGCAGTATTTT. This encodes CSARASGLTTDTQYF.

This clonotype was seen many times. The rearrangement joins TRBV29-1 to TRBJ2-1; 7 bases agree with TRBD2. V lost 8 bases and J lost 3; bases outside the gene matches: 10. Germline CDR1 SQVTM, CDR2 ANQGSEA. The CDR3 consists of 14 residues. The CDR3 nucleotides read TGCAGCCCTTTTTTAAGGGAGGGCTACAATGAGCAGTTCTTC. Amino acids: CSPFLREGYNEQFF.

This clonotype occurred a few times. The V gene is TRBV28, the J gene TRBJ2-1; possibly TRBD1 for D (6 bases). The CDR3 totals 16 residues. V lost 6 bases and J lost 7, with 22 bases in between. Germline loops: CDR1 MDHEN, CDR2 SYDVKM. The CDR3 sequence: CASRLYREGVRNEQFF. CDR3 nucleotides: TGTGCCAGCAGACTCTACAGGGAAGGGGTTAGGAATGAGCAGTTCTTC.

A note on this clonotype: Compared with germline, one end of the junction differs, possibly owing to a read error. The V and J genes are TRBV20-1 and TRBJ2-1; D may be TRBD2 (5 bases). The CDR3 is 14 amino acids. Germline CDR1 DFQATT, CDR2 SNEGSKA (reference sequence). The CDR3 region is CSAPRSGGYNKQFF. Here the CDR3 DNA reads TGCAGTGCTCCTAGGTCCGGAGGCTACAATAAGCAGTTCTTC.

The rearrangement uses TRBV5-1 and TRBJ2-7, with D possibly TRBD1 on 8 matching bases. Germline V gene sequence: CDR1 SGHRS, CDR2 YFSETQ. This CDR3 region has 15 residues. The V gene lost 7 bases and the J gene lost 4 bases, with 21 bases spanning the gap. The CDR3 loop is CASSRGATGEYEQYF. CDR3 nucleotides: TGCGCCAGCTCTCGGGGGGCGACAGGGGAATACGAGCAGTACTTC.

To note about this clonotype: This could be a read error, since a much larger clone is one nucleotide away. The CDR3 DNA is TGTGCCACCAGCAGAGGAGGATGTGAAAAACTGTTTTTT. This sequence encodes CATSRGGCEKLFF. The chain is built from TRBV15 and TRBJ1-4; no definite D call. CDR1 is LNHNV, CDR2 YYDKDF, per germline (reference sequence). The CDR3 contains 13 residues. The V end was cut by 1 base, the J end by 7 bases, with 7 bases between.